Listed below are T cell receptor beta chains from one sample, sequenced in a study of blood T cell repertoires in COVID-19. Method: immunoSEQ multiplex PCR; TCRdb's copy keeps in-frame clones and lacks some. The data hold about 120,000 clones, with around 80% observed a single time. Sequencing input: peripheral blood. All receptors derive from a man between 70 and 80 years old with active or convalescent COVID-19. Each CDR3 is given with its conserved first and last residue. Fields, in order: D gene, V gene, clone size, J gene, CDR3 DNA, CDR3 protein. D genes are given only for firm matches. Clone size, where shown, is once, few, many, or a class for clones that have expanded.

TRBD1,TRBV10-1,.,TRBJ1-5,TGCGCCAGCAGAACCGACAGGGCCTGTGGCAATCAGCCCCAGCATTTT,CASRTDRACGNQPQHF
TRBD2,TRBV28,.,TRBJ2-7,TGTGCCAGCAGTTTTCTAGCGGGCTCCTACGAGCAGTACTTC,CASSFLAGSYEQYF
.,TRBV18,.,TRBJ1-3,TGTGCCAGCTCACAAACAGGTTTTTCTGGAAACACCATATATTTT,CASSQTGFSGNTIYF
.,TRBV5-4,.,TRBJ1-5,TGTGCCAGCAGTTTCGTCCCGGATCAGCCCCAGCATTTT,CASSFVPDQPQHF
TRBD1,TRBV29-1,.,TRBJ1-4,TGCAGCGTTTCGACAGGGACGGCTAATGAAAAACTGTTTTTT,CSVSTGTANEKLFF
.,TRBV9,.,TRBJ2-3,TGTGCCAGCAGCTTCTCAGGGGTAATAGATACGCAGTATTTT,CASSFSGVIDTQYF
TRBD2,TRBV5-4,.,TRBJ2-2,TGTGCCAGCAGCTTGACTAGCGGGGGGGTCGTCGGGGAGCTGTTTTTT,CASSLTSGGVVGELFF
TRBD1,TRBV19,once,TRBJ1-6,TGTGCCAGTAGTGTTAGGGGACAGGGGTATTCACCCCTCCACTTT,CASSVRGQGYSPLHF
TRBD1,TRBV19,.,TRBJ1-2,TGTGCCAGTAGTATCCCGGGACACAGGGGGGTGGCCCATGGCTACACCTTC,CASSIPGHRGVAHGYTF
.,TRBV7-9,.,TRBJ2-2,TGTGCCAGCAGCTTAGTAGCTGGTCCCTTGAACACCGGGGAGCTGTTTTTT,CASSLVAGPLNTGELFF
.,TRBV11-2,.,TRBJ1-3,TGTGCCAGCAGCTCCCCCGGGGGATGGGACACCATATATTTT,CASSSPGGWDTIYF
TRBD1,TRBV18,.,TRBJ1-4,TGTGCCAGCTCACGACAGGGACTTGGGGGAGAAAAACTGTTTTTT,CASSRQGLGGEKLFF
TRBD2,TRBV6-2/TRBV6-3,.,TRBJ2-1,TGTGCCAGCAGTGTCCCCACCGGGACTAGCGGGAGATTATCGGGCAATGAGCAGTTCTTC,CASSVPTGTSGRLSGNEQFF
.,TRBV3-1/TRBV3-2,.,TRBJ1-6,TGTGCCAGCAGCCCTCGCCCTAGGAATTCACCCCTCCACTTT,CASSPRPRNSPLHF
.,TRBV19,.,TRBJ1-1,TGTGCCAGGAGGGACAAGCGAAACACTGAAGCTTTCTTT,CARRDKRNTEAFF
.,TRBV21-1,few,TRBJ1-2,TGTGCCAGCAGCAAAGATCAGGACAGGGGCTTATGGGATGGCTACACCTTC,CASSKDQDRGLWDGYTF
.,TRBV18,.,TRBJ1-2,TGTGCCAGCTCACCTAGGGGGGGGACAAACTATGGCTACACCTTC,CASSPRGGTNYGYTF
TRBD1,TRBV28,.,TRBJ1-3,TGTGCCAGCAGTCAATACTATACAGGGGCTACGTACTCTGGAAACACCATATATTTT,CASSQYYTGATYSGNTIYF
.,TRBV2,.,TRBJ2-7,TGTGCCAGCAGTGAAGCGCTACAGGGTCGGCAGTACTTC,CASSEALQGRQYF
.,TRBV28,.,TRBJ2-7,TGTGCCAGCAGTTTCAACGGACAGTCCTACGAGCAGTACTTC,CASSFNGQSYEQYF
.,TRBV9,few,TRBJ1-6,TGTGCCAGCAGCGTAGATTCTGGGGGGAATTCACCCCTCCACTTT,CASSVDSGGNSPLHF
.,TRBV5-8,once,TRBJ1-5,TGTGCCAGCAGCACGGACCCGGGGGGCAATCAGCCCCAGCATTTT,CASSTDPGGNQPQHF